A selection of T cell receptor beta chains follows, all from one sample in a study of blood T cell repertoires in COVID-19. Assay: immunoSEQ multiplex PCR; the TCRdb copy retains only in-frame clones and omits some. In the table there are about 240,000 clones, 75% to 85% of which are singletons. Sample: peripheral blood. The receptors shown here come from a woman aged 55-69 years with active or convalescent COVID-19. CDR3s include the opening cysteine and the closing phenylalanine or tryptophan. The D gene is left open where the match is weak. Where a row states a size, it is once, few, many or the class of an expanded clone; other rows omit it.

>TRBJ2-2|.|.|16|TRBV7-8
TGTGCCAGCAGCCCCCCGGCAGGGGCTTACACCGGGGAGCTGTTTTTT
CASSPPAGAYTGELFF
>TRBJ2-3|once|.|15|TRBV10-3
TGTGCCATCAGTCGGGGGAGCGTAAGCACAGATACGCAGTATTTT
CAISRGSVSTDTQYF
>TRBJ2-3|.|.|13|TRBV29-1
TGCAGCGTTGCTGCGGGTGGGTCAGATACGCAGTATTTT
CSVAAGGSDTQYF
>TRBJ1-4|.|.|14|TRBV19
TGTGCCAGTAGTTCGGCAGGGAATAATGAAAAACTGTTTTTT
CASSSAGNNEKLFF
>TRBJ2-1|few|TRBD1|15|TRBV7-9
TGTGCCAGCAGCCCACAGGGGCGGCGTGGCAATGAGCAGTTCTTC
CASSPQGRRGNEQFF
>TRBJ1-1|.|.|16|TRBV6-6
TGTGCCAGCAGCTCCACCTTGGGGGGTTTGAACACTGAAGCTTTCTTT
CASSSTLGGLNTEAFF
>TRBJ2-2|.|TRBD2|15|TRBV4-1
TGCGCCAGCAGCTCTCGGGAGGCCCCACCCGGGGAGCTGTTTTTT
CASSSREAPPGELFF
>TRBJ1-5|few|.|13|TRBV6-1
TGTGCCAGCAGTGAAATGGCCAATCAGCCCCAGCATTTT
CASSEMANQPQHF
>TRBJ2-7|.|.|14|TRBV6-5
TGTGCCAGCAGATCCGGGATCCGAGAAGGAGAGCAGTACTTC
CASRSGIREGEQYF
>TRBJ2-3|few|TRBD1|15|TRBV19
TGTGCCAGTAGTACGGGACAGGGGCGCACAGATACGCAGTATTTT
CASSTGQGRTDTQYF
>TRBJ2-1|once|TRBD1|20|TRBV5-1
TGCGCCAGCAGCGCCCCAATTGGGACAGCGTCATTGAGCTCCTACAATGAGCAGTTCTTC
CASSAPIGTASLSSYNEQFF
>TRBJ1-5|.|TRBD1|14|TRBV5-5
TGTGCCAGCAGCGGGGACAGTCAAAATCAGCCCCAGCATTTT
CASSGDSQNQPQHF
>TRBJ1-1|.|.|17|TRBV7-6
TGTGCCAGCAGCTTAGGTGGGACACGGGGTAGGAACACTGAAGCTTTCTTT
CASSLGGTRGRNTEAFF
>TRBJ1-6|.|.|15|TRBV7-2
TGTGCCAGCAGCCTCCGCTGGGGGGGGAATTCACCCCTCCACTTT
CASSLRWGGNSPLHF
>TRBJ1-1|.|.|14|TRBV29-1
TGCAGCGTTGCGGTAGGGGTCAGGGGCACTGAAGCTTTCTTT
CSVAVGVRGTEAFF
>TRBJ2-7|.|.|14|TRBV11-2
TGTGCCAGCAGCTTACTATCCGGGACCTACGAGCAGTACTTC
CASSLLSGTYEQYF
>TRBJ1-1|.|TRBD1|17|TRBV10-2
TGCGCCAGCAGTGAAGCCGGGACAGGGGCTCTTAACACTGAAGCTTTCTTT
CASSEAGTGALNTEAFF
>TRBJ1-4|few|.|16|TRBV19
TGTGCCAGTAGTCCGCAGGGGTATGGAACTAATGAAAAACTGTTTTTT
CASSPQGYGTNEKLFF